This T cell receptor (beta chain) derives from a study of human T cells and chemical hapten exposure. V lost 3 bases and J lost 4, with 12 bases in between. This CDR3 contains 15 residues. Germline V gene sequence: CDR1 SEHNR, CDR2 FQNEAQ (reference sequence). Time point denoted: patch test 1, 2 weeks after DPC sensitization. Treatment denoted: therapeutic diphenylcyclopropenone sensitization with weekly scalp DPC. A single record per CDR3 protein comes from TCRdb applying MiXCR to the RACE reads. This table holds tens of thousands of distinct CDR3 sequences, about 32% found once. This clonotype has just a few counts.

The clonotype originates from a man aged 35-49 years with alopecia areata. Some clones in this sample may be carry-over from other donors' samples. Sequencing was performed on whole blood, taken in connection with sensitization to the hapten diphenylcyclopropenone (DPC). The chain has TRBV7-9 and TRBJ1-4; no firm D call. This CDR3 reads CASSFTTVGNEKLFF. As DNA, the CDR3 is TGTGCCAGCAGCTTCACGACGGTTGGTAATGAAAAACTGTTTTTT. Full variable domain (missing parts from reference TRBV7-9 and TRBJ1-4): DTGVSQNPRHKITKRGQNVTFRCDPISEHNRLYWYRQTLGQGPEFLTYFQNEAQLEKSRLLSDRFSAERPKGSFSTLEIQRTEQGDSAMYLCASSFTTVGNEKLFFGSGTQLSVL.